One T cell receptor (beta chain) is described in this entry. The data derive from a study of blood T cell repertoires in COVID-19. Overall study: Whether acute or convalescent, the COVID-19 samples came from the United States, Italy and Spain.

The germline CDR1 and CDR2 sequences are SGHDT and YYEEEE. The germline V and J ends were trimmed by 7 bases and 5 bases, with 21 bases remaining between them. The CDR3 is made up of 15 amino acids. Libraries were prepared by immunoSEQ multiplex PCR; TCRdb keeps only in-frame clonotypes and omits some of them. The sample gives some 170,000 clones, about four fifths of which show up once; approximately 11% is in the top ten. V is TRBV5-6 and J is TRBJ2-5, with a possible D match to TRBD2 (7 bases). The sequenced material came from peripheral blood. The clonotype was recovered from a woman aged 35 to 49 with COVID-19, enrolled during active disease. The DNA for the CDR3 is TGTGCCAGCCGCCAGGTCGGGGGGCCCTGGGAGACCCAGTACTTC. It translates to CASRQVGGPWETQYF.